This T cell receptor beta chain was retrieved from a study of T cells in women clearing cervical HPV infection. Worth noting for this clone: The junction departs from the called germline gene at one end, perhaps through a read error. The read comes to an end 3 residues before the CDR3 does, leaving the germline J gene to fill in the end. Other nucleotide sequences from this sample produce the same CDR3.

TCR beta CDR3 amplified by multiplex PCR from approximately 1,300 ng genomic DNA. The method was immunoSEQ multiplex PCR; TCRdb's version includes in-frame clones alone and lacks a portion of them. The table lists tens of thousands of clones, with approximately 6% in the top ten. The CDR3 loop spans 15 amino acids. Germline V gene sequence: CDR1 MRHNA, CDR2 SNTAGT. The source of this sequence is a woman between 18 and 69 years old with a cervical HPV16 infection that either progressed to CIN3+ or cleared (not recorded which). The sequencing input was blood buffy coat. This chain connects TRBV6-4 to TRBJ2-5; 11 positions agree with TRBD2. Partial CDR3 DNA: TGTGCCAGCAGTGCCGGGACTAGCGGCCAAGAAACC. Its translation is CASSAGTSGQET. The complete CDR3 sequence is CASSAGTSGQETQYF.